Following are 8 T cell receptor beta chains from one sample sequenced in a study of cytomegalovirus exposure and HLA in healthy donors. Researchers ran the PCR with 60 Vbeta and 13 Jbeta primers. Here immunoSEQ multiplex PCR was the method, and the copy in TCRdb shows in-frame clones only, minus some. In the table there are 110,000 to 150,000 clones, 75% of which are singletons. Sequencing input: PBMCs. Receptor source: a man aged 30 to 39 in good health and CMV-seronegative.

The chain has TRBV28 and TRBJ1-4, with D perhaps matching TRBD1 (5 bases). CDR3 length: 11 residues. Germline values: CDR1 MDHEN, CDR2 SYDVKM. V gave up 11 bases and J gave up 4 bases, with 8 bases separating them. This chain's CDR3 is CAGASNEKLFF. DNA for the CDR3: TGTGCCGGGGCAAGTAATGAAAAACTGTTTTTT. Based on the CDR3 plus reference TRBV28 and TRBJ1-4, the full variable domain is DVKVTQSSRYLVKRTGEKVFLECVQDMDHENMFWYRQDPGLGLRLIYFSYDVKMKEKGDIPEGYSVSREKKERFSLILESASTNQTSMYLCAGASNEKLFFGSGTQLSVL.

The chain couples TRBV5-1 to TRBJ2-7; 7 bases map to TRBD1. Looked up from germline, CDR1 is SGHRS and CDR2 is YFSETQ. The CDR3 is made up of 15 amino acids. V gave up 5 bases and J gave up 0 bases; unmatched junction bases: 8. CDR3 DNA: TGCGCCAGCAGTTCTGACAGGGCGAGCTCCTACGAGCAGTACTTC. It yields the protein CASSSDRASSYEQYF.

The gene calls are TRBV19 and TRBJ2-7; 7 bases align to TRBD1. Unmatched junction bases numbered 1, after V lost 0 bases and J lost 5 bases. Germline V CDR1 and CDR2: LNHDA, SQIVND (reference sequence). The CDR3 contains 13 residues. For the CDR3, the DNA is TGTGCCAGTAGTATAGACAGGGGGAACGAGCAGTACTTC. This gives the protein CASSIDRGNEQYF.

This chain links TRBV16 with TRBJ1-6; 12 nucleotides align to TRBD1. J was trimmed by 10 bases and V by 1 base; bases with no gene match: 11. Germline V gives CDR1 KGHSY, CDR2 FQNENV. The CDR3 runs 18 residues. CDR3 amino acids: CASSQLLPGTGGESPLHF. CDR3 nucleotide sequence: TGTGCCAGCAGCCAATTGCTTCCCGGGACAGGGGGCGAATCACCCCTCCACTTT.

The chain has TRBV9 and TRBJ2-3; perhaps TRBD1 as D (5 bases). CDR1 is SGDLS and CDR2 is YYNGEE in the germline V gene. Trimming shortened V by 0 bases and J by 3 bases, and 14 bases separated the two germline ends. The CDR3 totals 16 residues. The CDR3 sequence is CASSVGGSHWTDTQYF. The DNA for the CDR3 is TGTGCCAGCAGCGTAGGGGGCAGTCATTGGACAGATACGCAGTATTTT.

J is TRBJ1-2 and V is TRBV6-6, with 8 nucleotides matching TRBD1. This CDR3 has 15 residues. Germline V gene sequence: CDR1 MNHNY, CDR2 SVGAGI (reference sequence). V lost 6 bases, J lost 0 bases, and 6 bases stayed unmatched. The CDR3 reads CASRRDRRSNYGYTF. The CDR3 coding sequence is TGTGCCAGCAGGAGGGACAGGCGATCTAACTATGGCTACACCTTC.

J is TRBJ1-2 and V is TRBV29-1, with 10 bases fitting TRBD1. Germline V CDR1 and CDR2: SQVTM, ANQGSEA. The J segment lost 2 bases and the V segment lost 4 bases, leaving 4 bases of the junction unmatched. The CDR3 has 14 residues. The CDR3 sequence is CSVAETGGNYGYTF. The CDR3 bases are TGCAGCGTTGCCGAGACAGGGGGCAACTATGGCTACACCTTC.

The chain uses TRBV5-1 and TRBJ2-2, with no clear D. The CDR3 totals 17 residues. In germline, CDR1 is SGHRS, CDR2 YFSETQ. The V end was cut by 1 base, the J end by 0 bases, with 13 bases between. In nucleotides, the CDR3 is TGCGCCAGCAGCTTGAGTCCTGGCGGTGCGAACACCGGGGAGCTGTTTTTT. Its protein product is CASSLSPGGANTGELFF. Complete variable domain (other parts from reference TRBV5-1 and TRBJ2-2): KAGVTQTPRYLIKTRGQQVTLSCSPISGHRSVSWYQQTPGQGLQFLFEYFSETQRNKGNFPGRFSGRQFSNSRSEMNVSTLELGDSALYLCASSLSPGGANTGELFFGEGSRLTVL.